This TCR beta chain was identified in a study of blood T cell repertoires in COVID-19 (dated by TCRdb to the early 2020s). Background for the entire study: The collaborator samples originated in the United States, Italy and Spain and spanned the acute and convalescent phases of COVID-19. Where available, HLA class I and class II types were obtained from metadata supplied by the sample provider rather than from assay-based typing. The repertoires were released in a freely available public database meant as a resource for research on the immune response to SARS-CoV-2. A de-identified subject ID, COVID-19 status, age in years and sex were almost always included in the sample metadata. Deeply sampled blood TCRbeta repertoires from subjects exposed to, actively infected with, or recovered from COVID-19 were included in the dataset. Samples were obtained from the ongoing ImmuneRACE study (first 160 participants) and from some 1,300 subjects provided by 6 global collaborators. The prospective study material was composed of cDNA or gDNA derived from T cells, B-cell-depleted T cells, or PBMCs. What the research found in general, with its limitations: How much clinical and demographic metadata was included differed by source and by participant, and the metadata was provided uncurated.

There are 15 amino acids in the CDR3, from cysteine to phenylalanine inclusive. The read is trimmed to its CDR3 DNA, 45 bases read in frame from base 1. Sequences SGHVS (CDR1) and FQNEAQ (CDR2) are obtained from the germline V gene. The V end gives up 0 bases and the J end 9 bases, leaving 5 bases in the junction not matched to a gene. Notes on this clone: The clone's antigen remains unknown. Base qualities are not at hand, and no much larger clone is one base apart.

TCRbeta CDR3 regions were amplified from genomic DNA using the immunoSEQ Assay, a bias-controlled multiplex PCR. As for how the authors treated the data: The number of nucleated cells in each sample was estimated by amplification of reference gene primers within the assay. To quantify the absolute abundance of each unique TCRbeta CDR3 rearrangement, sequence reads were collapsed and filtered. For each sample, productive Simpson clonality was calculated as the square root of Simpson's diversity index across productive rearrangements. Drawn from immuneACCESS, this table holds only the in-frame rearrangements with V and J called that TCRdb kept. Clones are partly lost; checked studies trace under half to an unresolved V gene and leave the rest unexplained. D and trimming come from the DNA, and the V and J calls and clone size come from that table. The sample has around 220,000 clones on record, 70% to 85% of them singletons. 3% to 4% of the sample goes to the ten largest clones.

Each collaborating institution followed its own protocols to collect whole blood in K2EDTA tubes. For TCRbeta analysis, collaborators shipped samples in one of three forms: frozen whole blood, isolated PBMCs, or DNA extracted from either of those sample types. The rearrangement combines TRBV7-8 with TRBJ2-1, with TRBD2 identical over 10 junction bases. The receptor was isolated from a woman aged 40 to 50 with active or convalescent COVID-19. The sample taken for sequencing was peripheral blood. DNA sequence: TGTGCCAGCAGCTTAGCGCTAGCGGGGGAGGCTGAGCAGTTCTTC. Protein translation: CASSLALAGEAEQFF. Where the CDR3 stops, the reference TRBV7-8 and TRBJ2-1 genes take over; the full variable domain is GAGVSQSPRYKVAKRGQDVALRCDPISGHVSLFWYQQALGQGPEFLTYFQNEAQLDKSGLPSDRFFAERPEGSVSTLKIQRTQQEDSAVYLCASSLALAGEAEQFFGPGTRLTVL.